This is a list of T cell receptor beta chains from one sample in a study of blood T cell repertoires in COVID-19. TCRdb keeps only in-frame clones here, not all; method: immunoSEQ multiplex PCR. This table holds over 25,000 clones, over 75% found once. Sequenced input: peripheral blood. The source of these receptors is a human donor with active COVID-19. The donor label of this sample is uncertain. CDR3s include the opening cysteine and the closing phenylalanine or tryptophan. D genes are given only for firm matches. The size entry is marked missing in some rows and otherwise reads once, few, many or a size class.

d_call	clone_size	v_call	j_call	cdr3_nt	cdr3_aa
TRBD1	-	TRBV7-9	TRBJ1-6	TGTGCCAGCAGCCCGGGTGGGACAGGGAATTCACCCCTCCACTTT	CASSPGGTGNSPLHF
-	-	TRBV9	TRBJ1-2	TGTGCCAGCAGCGTGGGGTCGGACAGCTTGGGCTACACCTTC	CASSVGSDSLGYTF
TRBD2	-	TRBV5-4	TRBJ2-7	TGTGCCAGCAGCTTGGCCGGGGGCGGGGGGGCCTACGAGCAGTACTTC	CASSLAGGGGAYEQYF
-	-	TRBV21-1	TRBJ2-7	TGTGCCAGCAGCAAAGCTTGTAGCGGGGCGATTCGAGTTCCCTCGAGGCTCTACGAGCAGTACTTC	CASSKACSGAIRVPSRLYEQYF
TRBD1	-	TRBV7-6	TRBJ1-1	TGTGCCAGCAGCCAATTGGGACAGGGAGCTTTCTTT	CASSQLGQGAFF
TRBD1	few	TRBV28	TRBJ1-2	TGTGCCAGCAGGCCACTTCAGGGGGCCCCCGGCTACACCTTC	CASRPLQGAPGYTF
-	-	TRBV6-1	TRBJ2-1	TGTGCCAGCAGTGGCCCGGCGGAGGGGCTTAGGACCGTTTACAATGAGCAGTTCTTC	CASSGPAEGLRTVYNEQFF
-	-	TRBV7-2	TRBJ2-1	TGTGCCAGCAGCTTAGGAGGCAGGGGCACTTTCAATGAGCAGTTCTTC	CASSLGGRGTFNEQFF
TRBD1	once	TRBV15	TRBJ2-5	TGTGCCACCAGCAGAGCGGGCAGGGGGCAGACCCAGTACTTC	CATSRAGRGQTQYF
TRBD2	-	TRBV9	TRBJ2-5	TGTGCCAGCAGCATGGGACTAGCGGGGGTCCAAGAGACCCAGTACTTC	CASSMGLAGVQETQYF
TRBD1	-	TRBV28	TRBJ1-5	TGTGCCAGCAGAACACAGGGGATCAATCAGCCCCAGCATTTT	CASRTQGINQPQHF
-	-	TRBV7-3	TRBJ2-3	TGTGCCAGCAGCTTAGACTCAGATACGCAGTATTTT	CASSLDSDTQYF
-	-	TRBV28	TRBJ2-1	TGTGCCAGCAGCCAACCAGGGGTAGTGGTCGATGAGCAGTTCTTC	CASSQPGVVVDEQFF
TRBD1	-	TRBV5-8	TRBJ1-5	TGTGCCAGCAGCCGACAGGGTAGCAATCAGCCCCAGCATTTT	CASSRQGSNQPQHF
-	-	TRBV6-2/TRBV6-3	TRBJ1-2	TGTGCCAGCAGTTGGGCTGATGGGTCGGGATCGATCGGCTACACCTTC	CASSWADGSGSIGYTF
TRBD2	-	TRBV9	TRBJ2-3	TGTGCCAGCAGCGTTCAAACTAGCGGTAACACAGATACGCAGTATTTT	CASSVQTSGNTDTQYF
TRBD2	-	TRBV7-2	TRBJ2-7	TGTGCCAGCAGCTTAGGACTAGCGGTACGGCAGTACTTC	CASSLGLAVRQYF
TRBD2	once	TRBV5-5	TRBJ2-1	TGTGCCAGCAGCTTTAGGGCGACTAGCGGGAGGCCTGAGCAGTTCTTC	CASSFRATSGRPEQFF
TRBD1	-	TRBV7-3	TRBJ1-5	TGTGCCAGCAGCCTGGGACAGGGAGCCAATCAGCCCCAGCATTTT	CASSLGQGANQPQHF
TRBD2	-	TRBV28	TRBJ2-3	TGTGCCAGCAGGGGCTTGGGACTACTCACAGATACGCAGTATTTT	CASRGLGLLTDTQYF
-	few	TRBV27	TRBJ1-1	TGTGCCAGCAGTTTATATCGGAACACTGAAGCTTTCTTT	CASSLYRNTEAFF
TRBD2	-	TRBV9	TRBJ2-3	TGTGCCAGCAGCGTAGCTCCGGGGGGGTCGGGCACAGATACGCAGTATTTT	CASSVAPGGSGTDTQYF
-	-	TRBV27	TRBJ1-5	TGTGCCAGCAGTTTGGGGGGGATGAGCAATCAGCCCCAGCATTTT	CASSLGGMSNQPQHF
TRBD1	once	TRBV2	TRBJ1-4	TGTGCCAGCATGGAGACAGGGGAAAAACTGTTTTTT	CASMETGEKLFF
TRBD2	-	TRBV28	TRBJ2-3	TGTGCCAGCAGTTCCGGGACTAGCGGGACCGGGAATACGCAGTATTTT	CASSSGTSGTGNTQYF
TRBD1	-	TRBV6-5	TRBJ2-3	TGTGCCAGCAGGCTACAGGGGCTGGCAGATACGCAGTATTTT	CASRLQGLADTQYF
TRBD2	-	TRBV6-2/TRBV6-3	TRBJ2-7	TGTGCCAGCAGTTACTCACGGACTAGCTCCTACGAGCAGTACTTC	CASSYSRTSSYEQYF
TRBD2	-	TRBV7-6	TRBJ2-2	TGTGCCAGCAGCTCGGTGAGCGGGAGCACCGGGGAGCTGTTTTTT	CASSSVSGSTGELFF
TRBD1	-	TRBV28	TRBJ1-5	TGTGCCGGAAACAGGGGTAATGGTAATCAGCCCCAGCATTTT	CAGNRGNGNQPQHF